This T cell receptor (beta chain) was sequenced in a study of breast tumors, draining lymph nodes, adjacent tissues. The lymph nodes were axillary draining lymph nodes from breast cancer patients. Via MiXCR, TCRdb re-called the multiplex PCR reads, giving one row per CDR3 protein. This sample has over 200,000 distinct CDR3 sequences; less than 40% occur once, and the top ten carry under 4.5%. The sample holds a few counts of this clonotype. The receptor was derived from a female donor with breast cancer. Some clones in this sample may be carry-over from other donors' samples. The sequenced sample was axillary lymph node tissue.

The chain's CDR3 is CASSRPGRLAEQYF. CDR3 nucleotide sequence: TGTGCCAGCAGTCGCCCAGGGAGGCTCGCCGAGCAGTACTTC. The chain combines TRBV6-2 or TRBV6-3 with TRBJ2-7, with D tentatively TRBD2 (6 bases). CDR1 is MNHEY and CDR2 is SVGEGT in the germline V gene. CDR3 length: 14 residues. V shed 5 bases and J shed 6 bases, with 17 bases lying between them.